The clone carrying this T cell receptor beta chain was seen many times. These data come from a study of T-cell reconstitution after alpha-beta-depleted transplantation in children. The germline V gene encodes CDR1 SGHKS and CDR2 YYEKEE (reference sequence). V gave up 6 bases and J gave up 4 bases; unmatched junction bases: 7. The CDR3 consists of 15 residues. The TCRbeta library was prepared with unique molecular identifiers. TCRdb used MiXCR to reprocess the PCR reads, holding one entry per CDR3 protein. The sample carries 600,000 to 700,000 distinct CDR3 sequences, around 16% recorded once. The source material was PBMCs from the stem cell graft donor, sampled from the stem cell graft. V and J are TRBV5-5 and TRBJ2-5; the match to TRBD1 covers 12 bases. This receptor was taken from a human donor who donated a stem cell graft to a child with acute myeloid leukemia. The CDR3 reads CASIPGTGGRETQYF. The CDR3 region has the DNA TGTGCCAGCATCCCCGGGACAGGGGGCCGAGAGACCCAGTACTTC. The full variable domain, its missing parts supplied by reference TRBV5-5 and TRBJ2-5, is DAGVTQSPTHLIKTRGQQVTLRCSPISGHKSVSWYQQVLGQGPQFIFQYYEKEERGRGNFPDRFSARQFPNYSSELNVNALLLGDSALYLCASIPGTGGRETQYFGPGTRLLVL.